This T cell receptor beta chain was profiled in a study of human T cells and chemical hapten exposure. Whole-study context: Diphenylcyclopropenone was administered weekly to the scalp of patients throughout the approximately 24-week study.

Individual cDNA molecules each carried unique molecular identifiers attached by the library. TCRdb re-analysed the RACE reads in MiXCR, keeping a single row per CDR3 protein. The sample holds 90,000 or so distinct CDR3 sequences, about 11% seen once. Stated time point: patch test 1, 2 weeks after DPC sensitization. The treatment is: therapeutic diphenylcyclopropenone sensitization with weekly scalp DPC. This clonotype was recorded many times. V shed 9 bases and J 0 bases; nucleotides not matched to a gene: 4. From germline, CDR1 is LGHDT and CDR2 YNNKEL (reference sequence). This CDR3 has 13 residues. The origin of this receptor is a man aged 35 to 55 with alopecia areata. Some clones in this sample may be carry-over from other donors' samples. The chain recombines TRBV3-1 with TRBJ1-1, with TRBD1 matching 7 bases. Sequencing used whole blood, obtained in connection with sensitization to the hapten diphenylcyclopropenone (DPC). The CDR3 DNA sequence: TGTGCCAGTTTGGGACAGATGAACACTGAAGCTTTCTTT. Translation: CASLGQMNTEAFF.